These 20 T cell receptor beta chains were sequenced from one sample in a study of cytomegalovirus exposure and HLA in healthy donors. Use of 60 Vbeta and 13 Jbeta primers characterized the PCR. The protocol was immunoSEQ multiplex PCR, while the TCRdb copy is restricted to in-frame clones and leaves out a portion. The profile covers 150,000 to 200,000 clones, with over 65% appearing a single time and roughly 2.6% taken by the ten largest. Sequenced sample: PBMCs. The receptor source for this set is a woman between 45 and 60 years old in good health and CMV-seropositive.

The V and J genes are TRBV5-1 and TRBJ2-1, with 9 positions matching TRBD2. The CDR3 is made up of 15 amino acids. Germline CDR1 reads SGHRS; CDR2 reads YFSETQ. The V segment lost 9 bases and the J segment 0 bases; nucleotides outside the gene matches: 7. The DNA for the CDR3 is TGCGCCACAAAAGGCGGGGGGGGCTCCTACAATGAGCAGTTCTTC. It codes for CATKGGGGSYNEQFF.

Turning to this clone: The sample has other DNA sequences that encode this CDR3 too. V and J are TRBV7-8 and TRBJ1-1; the D is unclear. The CDR3 covers 14 residues. CDR1 SGHVS and CDR2 FQNEAQ come from the germline V gene. V was clipped by 1 base and J by 2 bases, with 8 bases between them. The chain's CDR3 is CASSLVTGNTEAFF. The CDR3 coding sequence is TGTGCCAGCAGCTTAGTAACGGGTAACACTGAAGCTTTCTTT.

The chain has TRBV5-6 and TRBJ1-2; 10 bases fit TRBD1. Unmatched junction bases numbered 11, after V lost 3 bases and J lost 6 bases. The germline gives CDR1 SGHDT, CDR2 YYEEEE. This CDR3 contains 16 residues. The CDR3 reads CASSSGTGATLNGYTF. As DNA, the CDR3 is TGTGCCAGCAGCTCAGGGACAGGGGCAACTCTTAATGGCTACACCTTC.

Notes on this clone: The junction does not match germline at one end; this may be a read error. The chain employs TRBV7-9 and TRBJ1-2; D remains ambiguous. Germline CDR1 and CDR2: SEHNR and FQNEAQ (reference sequence). The CDR3 loop spans 14 amino acids. DNA for the CDR3: TGTTCCAGCAGCTTAGGCCAGGCACTTTATGGCTACACCTTC. Translated, it gives CSSSLGQALYGYTF.

CDR3 sequence: CASSPERETQYF. In DNA form, the CDR3 reads TGTGCCAGCTCACCAGAGAGGGAGACCCAGTACTTC. The chain carries TRBV18 and TRBJ2-5, with D uncertain. This CDR3 region has 12 residues. V was clipped by 2 bases and J by 5 bases, with 6 bases between them. Germline V CDR1 and CDR2: KGHSH, LQKENI.

The table lists this clone with a count of one. The V call is TRBV5-6, the J call TRBJ1-5, with TRBD1 matching 7 bases. J was trimmed by 7 bases and V by 3 bases; bases with no gene match: 10. This CDR3 is 15 amino acids long. The germline V gene encodes CDR1 SGHDT and CDR2 YYEEEE. The CDR3 sequence is CASSSQDRDSQPQHF. CDR3 in DNA: TGTGCCAGCAGCTCCCAAGACAGGGACAGCCAGCCCCAGCATTTT. The full variable domain, with the rest looked up from reference TRBV5-6 and TRBJ1-5, is DAGVTQSPTHLIKTRGQQVTLRCSPKSGHDTVSWYQQALGQGPQFIFQYYEEEERQRGNFPDRFSGHQFPNYSSELNVNALLLGDSALYLCASSSQDRDSQPQHFGDGTRLSIL.

The chain links TRBV15 to TRBJ1-1; D remains unclear. V dropped 0 bases and J dropped 1 base, with 6 bases sitting between them. Germline V CDR1 and CDR2: LNHNV, YYDKDF (reference sequence). The CDR3 sequence is 14 residues long. CDR3: CATSRDQWNTEAFF. The CDR3 DNA follows: TGTGCCACCAGCAGAGATCAGTGGAACACTGAAGCTTTCTTT.

This clone was seen just once. The CDR3 nucleotides read TGTGCCAGCAGTCCCTCCGGGACAGGGTTAGAGACCCAGTACTTC. Translated, it gives CASSPSGTGLETQYF. The chain uses TRBV28 and TRBJ2-5; 9 positions match TRBD1. The CDR3 loop spans 15 amino acids. After removal of 5 bases from V and 4 bases from J, the junction contained 8 bases not matched to a gene. Germline V gene sequence: CDR1 MDHEN, CDR2 SYDVKM.

V usage is TRBV2 and J usage is TRBJ2-7; 11 bases fit TRBD1. V gave up 7 bases and J gave up 3 bases; unmatched junction bases: 14. Germline loops: CDR1 SNHLY, CDR2 FYNNEI. This CDR3 has 17 residues. The CDR3 region is CASMAGTGGPLVYEQYF. As DNA, the CDR3 is TGTGCCAGCATGGCGGGGACAGGGGGTCCTTTGGTCTACGAGCAGTACTTC.

A remark on this clone: The junction departs from the called germline gene at one end, perhaps through a read error. The chain has TRBV7-9 and TRBJ2-3; 13 positions match TRBD2. This CDR3 region has 15 residues. Germline V lookup: CDR1 SEHNR, CDR2 FQNEAQ (reference sequence). CDR3 protein: CSSSPTSGGIDTQYF. CDR3 DNA: TGTTCCAGCAGCCCGACTAGCGGGGGGATAGATACGCAGTATTTT.

The genes are TRBV7-3 and TRBJ2-3; TRBD2 agrees at 8 bases. The CDR3 sequence is 14 residues long. Unmatched junction bases numbered 3, after V lost 4 bases and J lost 3 bases. CDR1 SGHTA and CDR2 FQGTGA come from the germline V gene. The CDR3 nucleotides read TGTGCCAGCAGCTCGGGGGGGCTAACAGATACGCAGTATTTT. This gives the protein CASSSGGLTDTQYF.

About this clone itself: One end of the junction fails to match germline, which may point to a read error. V gene TRBV7-9 combines with J gene TRBJ1-6; 9 bases align to TRBD1. Germline CDR1 and CDR2: SEHNR and FQNEAQ (reference sequence). CDR3 length: 17 amino acids. DNA of the CDR3: TGTTCCAGCAGCTCCGGGACAGGGAGCTCCTATAATTCACCCCTCCACTTT. Amino acids: CSSSSGTGSSYNSPLHF.

The chain links TRBV7-3 to TRBJ1-4; 7 bases are a match to TRBD1. Germline CDR1 and CDR2: SGHTA and FQGTGA. V lost 6 bases to trimming and J lost 7 bases; unmatched junction nucleotides: 8. The CDR3 is 14 residues long. CDR3: CASRSTGYAEKLFF. DNA for the CDR3: TGTGCCAGCAGGTCGACAGGGTATGCTGAAAAACTGTTTTTT.

The chain carries TRBV25-1 and TRBJ2-1, with D possibly matching TRBD1 (6 bases). The V and J ends lost 8 bases and 4 bases respectively, with 21 bases between them. The germline gives CDR1 MGHDK, CDR2 SYGVNS. The CDR3 totals 16 residues. The CDR3 DNA is TGTGCCAGCGCCTTGCGGCCATTTGACAGGTACAATGAGCAGTTCTTC. The encoded protein is CASALRPFDRYNEQFF. Together with reference TRBV25-1 and TRBJ2-1, the CDR3 gives the full variable domain: EADIYQTPRYLVIGTGKKITLECSQTMGHDKMYWYQQDPGMELHLIHYSYGVNSTEKGDLSSESTVSRIRTEHFPLTLESARPSHTSQYLCASALRPFDRYNEQFFGPGTRLTVL.

This clone was counted only a few times. J is TRBJ2-2 and V is TRBV19; 10 bases align to TRBD1. CDR1 and CDR2 from the germline V gene are LNHDA and SQIVND (reference sequence). The CDR3 loop spans 14 amino acids. The V segment lost 6 bases and the J segment 12 bases; nucleotides outside the gene matches: 10. CDR3 loop: CASSQDRDRGQLFF. CDR3 nucleotides: TGTGCCAGTAGCCAAGACCGGGACAGGGGACAGCTGTTTTTT.

The chain is built from TRBV7-6 and TRBJ2-1; perhaps TRBD1 as D (6 bases). The germline V gene encodes CDR1 SGHVS and CDR2 FNYEAQ. CDR3 length equals 12 residues. V was cut by 3 bases and J by 6 bases, with 6 bases left in between. CDR3 loop: CASSLGANEQFF. Here the CDR3 DNA reads TGTGCCAGCAGCTTGGGGGCCAATGAGCAGTTCTTC.

V is TRBV6-1 and J is TRBJ2-2; 8 bases align to TRBD2. The CDR3 consists of 15 residues. V lost 5 bases and J lost 6; bases outside the gene matches: 8. CDR1 is MNHNS and CDR2 is SASEGT in the germline V gene. Written as DNA, the CDR3 is TGTGCCAGCAGTTCAATTAGCGGGGCCCCCGGGGAGCTGTTTTTT. Translation gives CASSSISGAPGELFF.

The rearrangement joins TRBV2 to TRBJ1-2, with TRBD1 matching over 9 bases. Germline CDR1 SNHLY, CDR2 FYNNEI. The junction had 10 bases not matched to a gene; V was cut back by 6 bases and J by 5 bases. This CDR3 contains 15 residues. The CDR3 protein is CASRGTGMSGYGYTF. The CDR3 nucleotides read TGTGCCAGCAGGGGGACAGGGATGTCCGGATATGGCTACACCTTC.

V usage is TRBV7-8 and J usage is TRBJ2-3; D is undetermined. The CDR3 consists of 13 residues. Germline lookup yields CDR1 SGHVS and CDR2 FQNEAQ. Trimming left V 8 bases short and J 3 bases short, with 12 bases between. The CDR3 bases are TGTGCCAGCGGCACGACTGAGACAGATACGCAGTATTTT. Protein: CASGTTETDTQYF. Looking up the rest from reference TRBV7-8 and TRBJ2-3 gives the full variable domain: GAGVSQSPRYKVAKRGQDVALRCDPISGHVSLFWYQQALGQGPEFLTYFQNEAQLDKSGLPSDRFFAERPEGSVSTLKIQRTQQEDSAVYLCASGTTETDTQYFGPGTRLTVL.

This sequence joins TRBV2 and TRBJ1-2; TRBD1 aligns across 10 bases. V trimming: 7 bases; J trimming: 0 bases; junction bases outside the gene matches: 2. The CDR3 has 14 amino acids. The V gene's germline CDR1 is SNHLY and CDR2 FYNNEI. The CDR3 sequence is CASTGQGANYGYTF. The CDR3 nucleotides are TGTGCCAGCACTGGACAGGGGGCTAACTATGGCTACACCTTC.